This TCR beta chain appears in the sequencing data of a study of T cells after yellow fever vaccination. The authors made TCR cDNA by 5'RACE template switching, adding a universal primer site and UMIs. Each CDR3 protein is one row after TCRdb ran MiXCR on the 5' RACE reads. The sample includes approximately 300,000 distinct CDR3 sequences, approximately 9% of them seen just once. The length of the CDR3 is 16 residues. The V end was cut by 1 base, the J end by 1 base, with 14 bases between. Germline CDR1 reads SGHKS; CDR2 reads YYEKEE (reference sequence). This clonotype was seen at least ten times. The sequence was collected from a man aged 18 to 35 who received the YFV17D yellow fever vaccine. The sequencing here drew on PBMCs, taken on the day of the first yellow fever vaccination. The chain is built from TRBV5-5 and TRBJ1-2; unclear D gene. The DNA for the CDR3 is TGTGCCAGCAGCTTGTCCGAGCCGCTGGGTAACTATGGCTACACCTTC. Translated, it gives CASSLSEPLGNYGYTF.